Sequencing of this TCR beta chain was carried out in a study of T cell responses to AZD1222 COVID-19 vaccine. Across the whole study: Second doses that came at about 4 or about 12 weeks were put together.

V lost 0 bases and J 1 base, leaving 7 bases between the germline ends. This CDR3 has 14 residues. Germline V lookup: CDR1 SGDLS, CDR2 YYNGEE. The protocol was immunoSEQ multiplex PCR, while the TCRdb copy is restricted to in-frame clones and leaves out a portion. The sample comprises around 160,000 clones, about 92% of which are singletons, and 1.5% to 2% rests with the top ten. The sequence derives from an adult in good health. The material was peripheral blood, obtained on day 0 of AZD1222 vaccination. This sequence joins TRBV9 and TRBJ1-1; D gene uncertain. The DNA of the CDR3 is TGTGCCAGCAGCGTAGGTAATACGAACACTGAAGCTTTCTTT. Its protein product is CASSVGNTNTEAFF.